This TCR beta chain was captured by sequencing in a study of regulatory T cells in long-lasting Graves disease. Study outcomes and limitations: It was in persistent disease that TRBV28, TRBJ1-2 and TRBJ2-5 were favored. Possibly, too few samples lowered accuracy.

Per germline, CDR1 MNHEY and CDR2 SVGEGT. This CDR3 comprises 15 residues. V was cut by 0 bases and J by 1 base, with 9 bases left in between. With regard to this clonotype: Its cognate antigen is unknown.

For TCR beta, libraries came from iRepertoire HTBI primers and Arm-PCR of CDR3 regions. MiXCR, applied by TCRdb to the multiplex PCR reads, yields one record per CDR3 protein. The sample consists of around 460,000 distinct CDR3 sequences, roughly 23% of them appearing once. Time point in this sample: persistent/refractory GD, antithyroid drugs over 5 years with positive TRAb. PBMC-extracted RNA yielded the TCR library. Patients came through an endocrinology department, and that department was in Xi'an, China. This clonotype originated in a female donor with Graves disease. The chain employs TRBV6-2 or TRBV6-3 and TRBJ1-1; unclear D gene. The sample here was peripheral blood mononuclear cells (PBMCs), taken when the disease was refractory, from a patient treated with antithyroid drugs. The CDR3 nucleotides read TGTGCCAGCAGTTACTCTTTCATCCAGAACACTGAAGCTTTCTTT. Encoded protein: CASSYSFIQNTEAFF.